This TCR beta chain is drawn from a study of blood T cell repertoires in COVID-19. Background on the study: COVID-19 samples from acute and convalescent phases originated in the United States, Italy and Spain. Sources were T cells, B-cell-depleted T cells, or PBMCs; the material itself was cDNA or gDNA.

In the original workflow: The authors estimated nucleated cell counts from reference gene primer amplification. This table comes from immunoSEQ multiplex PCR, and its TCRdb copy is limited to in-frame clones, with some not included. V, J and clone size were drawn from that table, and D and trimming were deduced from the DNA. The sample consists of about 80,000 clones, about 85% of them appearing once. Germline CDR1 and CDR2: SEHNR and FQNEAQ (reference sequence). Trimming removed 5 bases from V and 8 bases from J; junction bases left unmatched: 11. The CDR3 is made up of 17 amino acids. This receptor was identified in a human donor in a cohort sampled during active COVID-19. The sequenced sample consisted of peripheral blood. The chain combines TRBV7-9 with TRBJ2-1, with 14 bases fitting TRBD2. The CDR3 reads CASSIFLGTSGSYEQFF. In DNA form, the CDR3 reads TGTGCCAGCAGCATATTCCTCGGGACTAGCGGGAGTTATGAGCAGTTCTTC.